The T cell receptor beta chain described here comes from a study of Tregs in tolerant kidney transplant recipients. The junction had 3 bases not matched to a gene; V was cut back by 2 bases and J by 5 bases. The CDR3 is 15 amino acids. Germline V gene data show CDR1 as SGHTA and CDR2 as FQGNSA. The method was immunoSEQ multiplex PCR; TCRdb's version includes in-frame clones alone and lacks a portion of them. Of fewer than 20,000 clones detected, about half appear once; the ten largest clones hold 3% to 3.5%. Points on this clone: Its cognate antigen is unknown.

CFSE-labeled recipient PBMCs were cultured more than five days with irradiated graft donor PBMCs, then FACS-sorted. The clonotype comes from a human patient who received a combined kidney and bone marrow transplant. Here the sequenced sample was CD4+ T cells from blood cultured with allogeneic cells, taken before the transplant. This rearrangement joins TRBV7-2 to TRBJ1-4, with 9 positions matching TRBD1. CDR3 protein: CASSLQTGGNEKLFF. CDR3 bases: TGTGCCAGCAGCTTACAGACAGGGGGGAATGAAAAACTGTTTTTT.